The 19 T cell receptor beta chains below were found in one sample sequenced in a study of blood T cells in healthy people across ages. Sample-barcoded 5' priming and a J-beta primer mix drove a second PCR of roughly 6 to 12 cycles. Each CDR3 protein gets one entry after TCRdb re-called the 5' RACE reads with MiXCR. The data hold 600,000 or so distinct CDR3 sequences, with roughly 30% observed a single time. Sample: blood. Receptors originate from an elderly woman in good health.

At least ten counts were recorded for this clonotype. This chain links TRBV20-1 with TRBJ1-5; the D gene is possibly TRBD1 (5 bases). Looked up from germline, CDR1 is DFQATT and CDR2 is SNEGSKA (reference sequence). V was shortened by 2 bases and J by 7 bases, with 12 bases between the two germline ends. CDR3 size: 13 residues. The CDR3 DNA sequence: TGCAGTGCTAGACCGTCAGGGAACCAGCCCCAGCATTTT. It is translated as CSARPSGNQPQHF.

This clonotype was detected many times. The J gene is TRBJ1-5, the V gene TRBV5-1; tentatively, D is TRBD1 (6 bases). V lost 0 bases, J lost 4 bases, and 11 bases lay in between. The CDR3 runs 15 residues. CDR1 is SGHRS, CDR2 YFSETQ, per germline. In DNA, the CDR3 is TGCGCCAGCAGCTTGGAAGGGGGGCGGAATCAGCCCCAGCATTTT. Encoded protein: CASSLEGGRNQPQHF.

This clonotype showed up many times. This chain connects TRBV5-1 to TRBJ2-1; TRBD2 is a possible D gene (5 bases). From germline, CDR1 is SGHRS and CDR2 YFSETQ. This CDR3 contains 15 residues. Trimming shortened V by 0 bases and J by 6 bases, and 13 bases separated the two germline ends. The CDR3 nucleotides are TGCGCCAGCAGCTTGGGCCTCGGGGAAACCAATGAGCAGTTCTTC. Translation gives CASSLGLGETNEQFF.

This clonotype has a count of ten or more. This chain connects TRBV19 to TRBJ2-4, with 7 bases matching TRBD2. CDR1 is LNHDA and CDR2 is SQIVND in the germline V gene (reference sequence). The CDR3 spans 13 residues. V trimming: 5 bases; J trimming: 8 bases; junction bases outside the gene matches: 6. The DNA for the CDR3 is TGTGCCAGTAGTCCTCTTCGGGGGGACATTCAGTACTTC. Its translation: CASSPLRGDIQYF.

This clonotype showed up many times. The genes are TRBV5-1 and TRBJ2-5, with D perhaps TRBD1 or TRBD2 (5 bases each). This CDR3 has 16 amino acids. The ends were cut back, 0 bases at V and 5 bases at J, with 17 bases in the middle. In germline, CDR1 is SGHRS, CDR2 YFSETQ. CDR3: CASSLEVGVTRETQYF. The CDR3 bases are TGCGCCAGCAGCTTGGAGGTGGGGGTCACCCGGGAGACCCAGTACTTC.

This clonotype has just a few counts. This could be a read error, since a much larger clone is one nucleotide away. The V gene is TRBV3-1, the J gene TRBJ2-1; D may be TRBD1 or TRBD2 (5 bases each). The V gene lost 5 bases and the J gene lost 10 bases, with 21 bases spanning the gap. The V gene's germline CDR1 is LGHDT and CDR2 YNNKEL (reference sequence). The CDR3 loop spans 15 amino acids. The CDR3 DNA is TGTGCCAGCAGCGGGAACATCGGGGCAGTGGGCGAGCAGTTCTTC. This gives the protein CASSGNIGAVGEQFF.

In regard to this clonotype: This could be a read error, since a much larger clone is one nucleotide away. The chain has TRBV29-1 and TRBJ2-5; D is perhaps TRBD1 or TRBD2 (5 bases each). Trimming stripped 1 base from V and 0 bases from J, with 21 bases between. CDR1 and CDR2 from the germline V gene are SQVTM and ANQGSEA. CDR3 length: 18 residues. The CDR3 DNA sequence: TGCAGCGTTGAAGCCTTCTTCCGGGACGGACTCGACCAAGAGACCCAGTACTTC. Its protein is CSVEAFFRDGLDQETQYF.

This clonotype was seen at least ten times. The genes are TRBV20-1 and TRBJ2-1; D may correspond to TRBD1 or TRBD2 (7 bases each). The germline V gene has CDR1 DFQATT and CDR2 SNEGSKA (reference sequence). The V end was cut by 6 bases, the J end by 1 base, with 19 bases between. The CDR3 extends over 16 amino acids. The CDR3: CSADTPGGASYNEQFF. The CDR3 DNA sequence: TGCAGTGCCGACACGCCAGGGGGGGCTTCCTACAATGAGCAGTTCTTC.

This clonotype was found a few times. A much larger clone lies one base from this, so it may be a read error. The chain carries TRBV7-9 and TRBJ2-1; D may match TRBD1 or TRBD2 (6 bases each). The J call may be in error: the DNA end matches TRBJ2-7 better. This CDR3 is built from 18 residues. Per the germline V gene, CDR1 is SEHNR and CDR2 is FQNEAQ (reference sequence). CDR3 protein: CASTRNLRGGGAYNEQYF. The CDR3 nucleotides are TGTGCCAGCACCAGGAACCTCAGGGGCGGAGGGGCCTACAATGAGCAGTACTTC.

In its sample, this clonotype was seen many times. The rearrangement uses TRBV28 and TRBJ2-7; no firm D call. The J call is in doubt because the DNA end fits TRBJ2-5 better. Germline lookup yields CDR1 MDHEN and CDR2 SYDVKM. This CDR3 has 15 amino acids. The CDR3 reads CASSAPGEGKETQYF. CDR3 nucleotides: TGTGCCAGCAGTGCCCCTGGGGAAGGGAAAGAGACCCAGTACTTC.

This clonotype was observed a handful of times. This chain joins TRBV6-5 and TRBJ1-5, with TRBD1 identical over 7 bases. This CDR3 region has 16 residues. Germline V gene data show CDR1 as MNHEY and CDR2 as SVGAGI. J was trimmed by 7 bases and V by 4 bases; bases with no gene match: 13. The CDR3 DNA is TGTGCCAGCAGTTCCTCTCGACAGGGCGGGGGACAGCCCCAGCATTTT. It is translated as CASSSSRQGGGQPQHF.

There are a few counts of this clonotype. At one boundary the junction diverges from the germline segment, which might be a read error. CDR3 coding DNA: TGTGCCAGCAGTTCGATGAGGGGGGGGGCAGATGCGCAGTATTTT. It translates to CASSSMRGGADAQYF. The V and J genes are TRBV12-3 or TRBV12-4 and TRBJ2-3, with D possibly being TRBD2 (7 bases). This CDR3 comprises 15 residues.

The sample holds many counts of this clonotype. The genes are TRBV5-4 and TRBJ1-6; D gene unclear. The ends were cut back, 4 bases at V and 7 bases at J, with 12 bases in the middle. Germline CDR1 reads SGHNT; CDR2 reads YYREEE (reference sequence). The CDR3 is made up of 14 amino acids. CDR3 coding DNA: TGTGCCAGCAGCCCCGGGGTGTCCAATTCACCCCTCCACTTT. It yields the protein CASSPGVSNSPLHF.

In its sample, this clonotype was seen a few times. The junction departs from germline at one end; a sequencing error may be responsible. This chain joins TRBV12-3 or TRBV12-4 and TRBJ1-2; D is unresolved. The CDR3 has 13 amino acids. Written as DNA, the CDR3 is TGTGCCGGCAGTGGAGGAGCGGGCTATGGCTACACCTTC. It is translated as CAGSGGAGYGYTF.

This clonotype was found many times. CDR3 bases: TGTGCCAGCAGCGTAGAAGCTTTGAGCGAGCAGTACTTC. It codes for CASSVEALSEQYF. The chain couples TRBV9 to TRBJ2-7; D is uncertain. Germline V gene data show CDR1 as SGDLS and CDR2 as YYNGEE. The CDR3 has 13 residues. Trimming shortened V by 0 bases and J by 6 bases, and 10 bases separated the two germline ends. The full variable domain, with the rest looked up from reference TRBV9 and TRBJ2-7, is DSGVTQTPKHLITATGQRVTLRCSPRSGDLSVYWYQQSLDQGLQFLIQYYNGEERAKGNILERFSAQQFPDLHSELNLSSLELGDSALYFCASSVEALSEQYFGPGTRLTVT.

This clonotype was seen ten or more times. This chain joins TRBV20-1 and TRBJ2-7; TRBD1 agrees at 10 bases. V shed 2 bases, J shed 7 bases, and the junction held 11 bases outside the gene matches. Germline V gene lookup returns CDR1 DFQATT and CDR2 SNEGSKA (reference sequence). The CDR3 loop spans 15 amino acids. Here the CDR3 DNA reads TGCAGTGCTAGATCGCCGGGACAGGGGTTTAGGGAGCAGTACTTC. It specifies CSARSPGQGFREQYF.

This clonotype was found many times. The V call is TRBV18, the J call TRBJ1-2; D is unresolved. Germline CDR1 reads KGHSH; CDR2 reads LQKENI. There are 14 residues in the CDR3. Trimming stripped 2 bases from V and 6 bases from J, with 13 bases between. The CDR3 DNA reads TGTGCCAGCTCACCAATCGAAAGGGTTAATGGCTACACCTTC. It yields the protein CASSPIERVNGYTF.

Written as DNA, the CDR3 is TGTGCCAGCACGGCGCATTCCGGGACAGGATCCCCTGGCTACACCTTC. Its protein product is CASTAHSGTGSPGYTF. V usage is TRBV9 and J usage is TRBJ1-2, with 8 nucleotides matching TRBD1. The CDR3 is made up of 16 amino acids. V gave up 6 bases and J gave up 7 bases; unmatched junction bases: 17. The V gene's germline CDR1 is SGDLS and CDR2 YYNGEE.

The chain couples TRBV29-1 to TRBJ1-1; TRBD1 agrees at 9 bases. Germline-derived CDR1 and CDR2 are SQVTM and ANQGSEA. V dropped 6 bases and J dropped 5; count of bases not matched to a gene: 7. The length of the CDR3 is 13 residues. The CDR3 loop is CSVSGQGLTEAFF. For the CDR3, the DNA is TGCAGCGTCTCGGGACAGGGTCTTACTGAAGCTTTCTTT.